The clone carrying this TCR beta chain was seen just once. Its cognate antigen is unknown. This sample was included in a study of cytomegalovirus exposure and HLA in healthy donors. Study overall: Early released data had tens of millions of unique TCRs, all coming from HLA-typed donors. Study-level findings and limits: Accurate prediction of most subjects' HLA-A and HLA-B alleles from TCR beta sequences was reported. The Asian-associated ancestry cluster reportedly had fewer N-insertions than the approximately 670-donor mean in a later analysis. Many donors shared some public TCRs, even though most TCR sequences were rare.

V was trimmed by 6 bases and J by 0 bases, leaving 13 bases between them. Looked up from germline, CDR1 is MNHNS and CDR2 is SASEGT. CDR3 length equals 15 residues. The PCR had 60 Vbeta and 13 Jbeta primers. The data were produced by immunoSEQ multiplex PCR, yet TCRdb's version contains in-frame clones alone and is incomplete. The sample includes about 96,000 clones, 60% to 80% of them seen just once. The sequence derives from a man in his sixties in good health and CMV-seronegative. This sequence joins TRBV6-1 and TRBJ2-3, with D possibly matching TRBD1 (5 bases). Sequencing used PBMCs. CDR3 bases: TGTGCCAGCAGACGACAGCCCTCTAGCACAGATACGCAGTATTTT. Translated: CASRRQPSSTDTQYF.